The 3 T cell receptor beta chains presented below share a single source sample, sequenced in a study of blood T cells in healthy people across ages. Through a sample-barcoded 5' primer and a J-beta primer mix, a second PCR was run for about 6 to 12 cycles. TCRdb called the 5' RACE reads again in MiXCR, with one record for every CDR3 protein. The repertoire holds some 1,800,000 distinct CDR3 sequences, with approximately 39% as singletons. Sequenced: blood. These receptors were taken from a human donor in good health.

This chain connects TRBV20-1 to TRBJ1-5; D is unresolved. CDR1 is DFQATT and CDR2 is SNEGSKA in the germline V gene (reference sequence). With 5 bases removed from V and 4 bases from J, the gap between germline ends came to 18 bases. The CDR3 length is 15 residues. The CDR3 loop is CSAARGGRGNQPQHF. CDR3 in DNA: TGCAGTGCTGCACGGGGAGGGCGGGGTAATCAGCCCCAGCATTTT.

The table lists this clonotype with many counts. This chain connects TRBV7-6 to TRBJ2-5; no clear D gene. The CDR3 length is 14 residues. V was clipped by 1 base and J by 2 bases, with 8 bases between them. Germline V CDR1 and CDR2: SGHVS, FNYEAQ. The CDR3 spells CASSLVPSQETQYF. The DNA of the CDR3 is TGTGCCAGCAGCTTAGTCCCCAGTCAAGAGACCCAGTACTTC.

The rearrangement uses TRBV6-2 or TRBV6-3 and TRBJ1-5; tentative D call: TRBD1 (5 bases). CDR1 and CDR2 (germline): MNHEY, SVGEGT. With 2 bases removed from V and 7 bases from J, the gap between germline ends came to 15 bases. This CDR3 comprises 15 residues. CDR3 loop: CASSYTARVSQPQHF. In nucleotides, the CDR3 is TGTGCCAGCAGTTACACCGCCAGGGTCAGCCAGCCCCAGCATTTT.